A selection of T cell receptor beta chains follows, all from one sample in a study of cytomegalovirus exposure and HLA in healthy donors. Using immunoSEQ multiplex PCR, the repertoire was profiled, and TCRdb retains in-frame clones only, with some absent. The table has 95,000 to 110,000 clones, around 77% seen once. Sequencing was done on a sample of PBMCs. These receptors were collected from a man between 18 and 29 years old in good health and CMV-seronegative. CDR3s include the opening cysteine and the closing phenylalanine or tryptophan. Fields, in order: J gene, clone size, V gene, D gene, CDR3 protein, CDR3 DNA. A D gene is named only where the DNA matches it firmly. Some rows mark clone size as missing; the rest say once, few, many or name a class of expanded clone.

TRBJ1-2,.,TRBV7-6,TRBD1,CASRGQGAIPAF,TGTGCCAGCCGTGGACAGGGGGCTATTCCGGCCTTC
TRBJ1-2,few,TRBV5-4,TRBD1,CASSLDPTGSYGYTF,TGTGCCAGCAGCTTGGACCCGACAGGGAGCTATGGCTACACCTTC
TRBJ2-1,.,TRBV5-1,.,CASSLVRGARDEQFF,TGCGCCAGCAGCTTGGTTCGGGGGGCGCGCGATGAGCAGTTCTTC
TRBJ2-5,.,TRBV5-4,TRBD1,CASRNQGGRQETQYF,TGTGCCAGCAGAAACCAAGGGGGCCGGCAAGAGACCCAGTACTTC
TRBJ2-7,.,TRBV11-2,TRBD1,CASSPGTGPLGEQYF,TGTGCCAGCAGCCCTGGGACAGGGCCCTTAGGAGAGCAGTACTTC
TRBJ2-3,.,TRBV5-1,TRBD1,CASSLDRGRTDTQYF,TGCGCCAGCAGCTTGGACAGGGGCCGCACAGATACGCAGTATTTT
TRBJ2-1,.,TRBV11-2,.,CASSFQSYNEQFF,TGTGCCAGCAGCTTTCAGTCCTACAATGAGCAGTTCTTC
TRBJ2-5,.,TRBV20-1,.,CSANSQETQYF,TGCAGTGCTAACAGCCAAGAGACCCAGTACTTC
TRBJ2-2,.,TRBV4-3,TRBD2,CASSQELAGAVTGELFF,TGCGCCAGCAGCCAAGAATTAGCGGGGGCCGTAACCGGGGAGCTGTTTTTT
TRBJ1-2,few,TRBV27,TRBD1,CASSLSMTGGYGYTF,TGTGCCAGCAGTTTATCTATGACAGGGGGCTATGGCTACACCTTC
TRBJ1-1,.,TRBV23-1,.,CASRRDRLNTEAFF,TGCGCCAGCAGGAGAGACAGGTTGAACACTGAAGCTTTCTTT
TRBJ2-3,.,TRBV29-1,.,CSVEDGSVTGLTDTQYF,TGCAGCGTTGAAGATGGGTCGGTTACAGGCCTCACAGATACGCAGTATTTT
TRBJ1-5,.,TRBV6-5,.,CASRPTGSNNQPQHF,TGTGCCAGCAGGCCGACAGGAAGTAACAATCAGCCCCAGCATTTT
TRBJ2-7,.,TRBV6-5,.,CASSYRSNYEQYF,TGTGCCAGCAGTTACCGCTCGAACTACGAGCAGTACTTC
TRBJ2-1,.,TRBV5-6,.,CASSRAGDIGNEQFF,TGTGCCAGCAGCCGCGCAGGGGATATTGGCAATGAGCAGTTCTTC
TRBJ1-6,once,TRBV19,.,CASSARPNSPLHF,TGTGCCAGTAGTGCGCGGCCTAATTCACCCCTCCACTTT
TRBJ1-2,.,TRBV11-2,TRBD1,CASSLYQAGQGGGYTF,TGTGCCAGCAGCTTATACCAGGCGGGACAGGGCGGAGGCTACACCTTC
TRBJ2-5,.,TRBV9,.,CASGGTQYF,TGTGCCAGCGGAGGAACCCAGTACTTC
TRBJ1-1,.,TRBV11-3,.,CASSTTAGTEAFF,TGTGCCAGCAGCACTACGGCTGGCACTGAAGCTTTCTTT
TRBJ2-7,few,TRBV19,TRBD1,CASSPTGFYEQYF,TGTGCCAGTAGTCCGACAGGGTTCTACGAGCAGTACTTC
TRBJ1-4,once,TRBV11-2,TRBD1,CASSLGTANEKLFF,TGTGCCAGCAGCTTGGGGACAGCTAATGAAAAACTGTTTTTT
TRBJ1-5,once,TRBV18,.,CASSLDRRNQPQHF,TGTGCCAGCTCACTAGACAGGCGAAATCAGCCCCAGCATTTT
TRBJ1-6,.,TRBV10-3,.,CATRDGSSYNSPLHF,TGTGCCACTCGGGACGGGAGCTCCTATAATTCACCCCTCCACTTT
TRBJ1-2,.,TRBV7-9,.,CASTPAGRGSGYTF,TGTGCCAGCACCCCGGCGGGCAGGGGAAGCGGCTACACCTTC
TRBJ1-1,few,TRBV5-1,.,CASARGAGNTEAFF,TGCGCCAGCGCTCGGGGGGCTGGGAACACTGAAGCTTTCTTT
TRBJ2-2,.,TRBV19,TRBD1,CASIGTGGVTGELFF,TGTGCCAGTATTGGGACAGGGGGCGTCACCGGGGAGCTGTTTTTT
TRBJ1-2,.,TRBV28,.,CASSFEAAARGYTF,TGTGCCAGCAGTTTCGAGGCGGCGGCCCGGGGCTACACCTTC
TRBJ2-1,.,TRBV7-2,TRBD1,CASSLFQGQYNEQFF,TGTGCCAGCAGCTTATTTCAGGGACAGTACAATGAGCAGTTCTTC
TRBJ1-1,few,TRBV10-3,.,CAISEGANTEAFF,TGTGCCATCAGTGAGGGGGCGAACACTGAAGCTTTCTTT
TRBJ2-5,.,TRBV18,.,CASSPRPSTETQYF,TGTGCCAGCTCACCACGTCCCTCTACGGAGACCCAGTACTTC
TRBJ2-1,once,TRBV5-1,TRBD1,CASSQDRVGEQFF,TGCGCCAGCAGCCAGGACAGGGTGGGGGAGCAGTTCTTC
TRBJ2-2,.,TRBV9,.,CASSGRGNTGELFF,TGTGCCAGCAGCGGGAGGGGGAACACCGGGGAGCTGTTTTTT
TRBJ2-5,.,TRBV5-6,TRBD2,CASSVGLAGGYQETQYF,TGTGCCAGCAGCGTGGGACTAGCGGGGGGATACCAAGAGACCCAGTACTTC
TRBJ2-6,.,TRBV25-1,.,CATTLSGANVLTF,TGTGCCACGACACTCTCTGGGGCCAACGTCCTGACTTTC
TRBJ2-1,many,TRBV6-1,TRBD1,CAIGDRAYNEQFF,TGTGCCATTGGGGACAGGGCCTACAATGAGCAGTTCTTC
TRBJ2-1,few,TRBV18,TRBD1,CASSPIGQGDEQFF,TGTGCCAGCTCACCAATCGGACAGGGGGATGAGCAGTTCTTC
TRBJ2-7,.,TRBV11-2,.,CASTPRGLSYEQYF,TGTGCCAGTACCCCCAGGGGCTTATCCTACGAGCAGTACTTC
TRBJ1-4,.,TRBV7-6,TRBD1,CASSFLAGDSKHEKLFF,TGTGCCAGCAGCTTTTTAGCGGGGGACAGTAAACATGAAAAACTGTTTTTT
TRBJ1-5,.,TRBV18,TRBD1,CASSPETGDNQPQHF,TGTGCCAGCTCACCGGAGACAGGGGACAATCAGCCCCAGCATTTT
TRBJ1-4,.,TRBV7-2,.,CASSLTGSVDEKLFF,TGTGCCAGCAGCCTGACAGGAAGTGTTGATGAAAAACTGTTTTTT
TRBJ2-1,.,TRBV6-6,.,CASSLDWISYNEQFF,TGTGCCAGCTCGCTCGACTGGATCTCCTACAATGAGCAGTTCTTC
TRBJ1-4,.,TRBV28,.,CASSYPDRDRGKLFF,TGTGCCAGCAGTTATCCGGACCGGGATCGCGGAAAACTGTTTTTT
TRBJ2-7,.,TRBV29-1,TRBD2,CSVELLAGGEPYEQYF,TGCAGCGTTGAATTACTAGCGGGGGGTGAACCCTACGAGCAGTACTTC
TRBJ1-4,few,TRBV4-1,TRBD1,CASSQAGTDNEKLFF,TGCGCCAGCAGCCAAGCCGGGACAGACAATGAAAAACTGTTTTTT
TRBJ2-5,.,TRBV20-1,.,CSATVVETQYF,TGCAGTGCGACTGTTGTCGAGACCCAGTACTTC
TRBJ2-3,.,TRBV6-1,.,CASSRQDYNTQYF,TGTGCCAGCAGTCGACAAGACTATAACACGCAGTATTTT
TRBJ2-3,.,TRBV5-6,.,CASSLGRGINTDTQYF,TGTGCCAGCAGCTTGGGGCGCGGGATAAACACAGATACGCAGTATTTT
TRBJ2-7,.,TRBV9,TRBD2,CASSVSSGGGIYEQYF,TGTGCCAGCAGCGTTTCTAGCGGGGGGGGGATCTACGAGCAGTACTTC
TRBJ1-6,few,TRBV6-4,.,CASRIRHSLHF,TGTGCCAGCAGAATCCGACACTCCCTCCACTTT
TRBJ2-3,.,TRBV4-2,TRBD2,CASSQLRGGPTDTQYF,TGTGCCAGCAGCCAATTGCGGGGGGGCCCCACAGATACGCAGTATTTT